What follows are 5 T cell receptor beta chains derived from one specimen sequenced in a study of T and B cells in COVID-19 patients. Multiplex PCR with BIOMED2 TRB-A/B primer pools amplified TRB rearrangements. From the multiplex PCR reads, TCRdb called clonotypes with MiXCR, one entry per CDR3 protein. Of under 20,000 distinct CDR3 sequences detected, under 35% appear once; the ten largest clones hold under 4%. TRB was amplified from about 260-540 ng of blood genomic DNA. Source material: blood. Every receptor here comes from a human donor who had recovered from COVID-19.

The sample holds a few counts of this clonotype. This chain links TRBV6-5 with TRBJ2-5, with D possibly being TRBD1 or TRBD2 (7 bases each). Germline V gene lookup returns CDR1 MNHEY and CDR2 SVGAGI. V shed 7 bases and J shed 4 bases, with 19 bases lying between them. There are 15 residues in the CDR3. Here the CDR3 reads CASTGQGGPGETQYF. CDR3 DNA sequence: TGTGCCAGCACCGGTCAGGGGGGGCCGGGAGAGACCCAGTACTTC.

This rearrangement joins TRBV7-9 to TRBJ2-2; D remains ambiguous. The germline V and J ends were trimmed by 6 bases and 8 bases, with 19 bases remaining between them. The CDR3 sequence is 15 residues long. Germline values: CDR1 SEHNR, CDR2 FQNEAQ (reference sequence). CDR3 sequence reads: CASSLDVGGPGELFF. The CDR3 DNA follows: TGTGCCAGCAGTTTGGACGTTGGCGGTCCTGGGGAGCTGTTTTTT.

This clonotype was picked up many times. V is TRBV19 and J is TRBJ1-2; D not certain. Per the germline V gene, CDR1 is LNHDA and CDR2 is SQIVND (reference sequence). CDR3 length: 11 residues. V lost 5 bases to trimming and J lost 8 bases, with 9 bases between them. As DNA, the CDR3 is TGTGCCAGTAGTTTGAAGGCCGGCTACACCTTC. Its translation is CASSLKAGYTF.

By proportion, this clonotype is large. V and J are TRBV27 and TRBJ2-3, with D unresolved. V was clipped by 6 bases and J by 2 bases, with 6 bases between them. CDR3 length: 12 residues. Germline CDR1 and CDR2: MNHEY and SMNVEV (reference sequence). CDR3 residues: CASSPTTDTQYF. CDR3 sequence (DNA): TGTGCCAGCAGCCCCACCACAGATACGCAGTATTTT.

This clonotype was seen once. The rearrangement joins TRBV7-2 to TRBJ2-5; 13 bases line up with TRBD2. The junction had 0 bases not matched to a gene; V was cut back by 6 bases and J by 2 bases. The CDR3 is 14 residues long. Germline V lookup: CDR1 SGHTA, CDR2 FQGNSA. CDR3 nucleotides: TGTGCCAGCAGACTAGCGGGGGGGCAAGAGACCCAGTACTTC. Amino acids: CASRLAGGQETQYF.